These 19 T cell receptor beta chains came from one sample sequenced in a study of graft-versus-host responses after intestinal transplantation. These TCRs' antigens remain unknown. The method was immunoSEQ multiplex PCR; TCRdb's version includes in-frame clones alone and lacks a portion of them. The sample lists 100,000 to 120,000 clones; 90% to 95% were seen once. The input for sequencing was unstimulated CD8+ T cells sorted from spleen or lymph node cells, taken before intestinal transplant. These receptors all stem from a human donor who received an intestinal transplant.

The chain has TRBV9 and TRBJ2-3; D remains unclear. There are 15 residues in the CDR3. Trimming left V 0 bases short and J 2 bases short, with 10 bases between. Germline V gene lookup returns CDR1 SGDLS and CDR2 YYNGEE. CDR3 in DNA: TGTGCCAGCAGCGTAGCTACGAAATACACAGATACGCAGTATTTT. Translated: CASSVATKYTDTQYF.

The rearrangement links TRBV10-1 to TRBJ2-7, with 9 bases fitting TRBD1. CDR3 length equals 15 residues. With V trimmed by 6 bases and J by 3 bases, 9 bases remained unmatched. CDR1 WNHNN and CDR2 SYGVQD come from the germline V gene (reference sequence). CDR3 in amino acids: CASSIGQGTFYEQYF. DNA for the CDR3: TGCGCCAGCAGCATCGGACAGGGGACCTTCTACGAGCAGTACTTC.

This clone appeared once. The genes are TRBV19 and TRBJ2-5, with TRBD2 matching over 7 bases. The end of the DNA aligns better with TRBJ2-7, so the J call may be wrong. The CDR3 spans 15 residues. Germline V CDR1 and CDR2: LNHDA, SQIVND (reference sequence). The CDR3 bases are TGTGCCAGTAGCCTCTTCGGGCGGGAGCACTACGAGCAGTACTTC. Protein product: CASSLFGREHYEQYF.

This rearrangement joins TRBV5-5 to TRBJ1-5; possible D gene TRBD1, 6 bases. The CDR3 runs to 15 residues. Between the trimmed V and J ends, which lost 0 bases and 6 bases, there was a span of 13 bases. Per the germline V gene, CDR1 is SGHKS and CDR2 is YYEKEE (reference sequence). CDR3 in amino acids: CASSLVMGGSQPQHF. The CDR3 DNA follows: TGTGCCAGCAGCTTGGTCATGGGGGGCAGTCAGCCCCAGCATTTT.

This sequence joins TRBV19 and TRBJ1-5; no reliable D call. CDR3 length equals 15 residues. In germline, CDR1 is LNHDA, CDR2 SQIVND (reference sequence). The V gene lost 5 bases and the J gene lost 0 bases, with 11 bases spanning the gap. Here the CDR3 DNA reads TGTGCCAGTAGTTATTACGAGGATAGCAATCAGCCCCAGCATTTT. Its protein is CASSYYEDSNQPQHF.

The chain links TRBV2 to TRBJ2-5; 7 bases line up with TRBD1. CDR3 length: 17 amino acids. V shed 5 bases and J 1 base; nucleotides not matched to a gene: 13. Germline V gives CDR1 SNHLY, CDR2 FYNNEI. For the CDR3, the DNA is TGTGCCAGCAGTCTTCCGACAGGGACGAGGGCCCAAGAGACCCAGTACTTC. Protein: CASSLPTGTRAQETQYF.

The chain employs TRBV2 and TRBJ2-5, with no clear D. V was shortened by 2 bases and J by 5 bases, with 15 bases between the two germline ends. Germline V gene lookup returns CDR1 SNHLY and CDR2 FYNNEI. CDR3 size: 15 residues. DNA of the CDR3: TGTGCCAGCAGTGAATATCAGGACCTAAGGGAGACCCAGTACTTC. Translated, it gives CASSEYQDLRETQYF.

The J gene is TRBJ1-1, the V gene TRBV14, with TRBD1 as a possible D gene (5 bases). The V end was cut by 4 bases, the J end by 6 bases, with 12 bases between. The CDR3 runs 13 residues. CDR1 and CDR2 (germline): SGHDN, FVKESK. This CDR3 is CASSPLWGAEAFF. CDR3 coding DNA: TGTGCCAGCAGCCCCCTTTGGGGGGCTGAAGCTTTCTTT.

V is TRBV7-9 and J is TRBJ2-1, with TRBD2 matching over 10 bases. J was trimmed by 6 bases and V by 6 bases; bases with no gene match: 17. The CDR3 is 18 residues long. Per germline, CDR1 SEHNR and CDR2 FQNEAQ (reference sequence). The CDR3 loop reads CASSPPVSGRVLSNEQFF. The CDR3 DNA reads TGTGCCAGCAGTCCCCCCGTGAGCGGGAGGGTATTGAGCAATGAGCAGTTCTTC.

The rearrangement joins TRBV7-9 to TRBJ2-4; 7 nucleotides line up with TRBD2. The CDR3 is made up of 16 amino acids. Trimming cost V 6 bases and J 3 bases; bases outside gene matches: 11. Germline CDR1 and CDR2: SEHNR and FQNEAQ (reference sequence). CDR3 sequence: CASSPPAGRDKNIQYF. The CDR3 nucleotides are TGTGCCAGCAGTCCACCCGCGGGGAGGGACAAAAACATTCAGTACTTC.

V usage is TRBV9 and J usage is TRBJ2-1, with a weak D call TRBD1 (6 bases). The CDR3 has 16 amino acids. CDR1 is SGDLS and CDR2 is YYNGEE in the germline V gene. Trimming took 3 bases from V and 0 from J, leaving 13 bases between them. CDR3 in DNA: TGTGCCAGCAGCGGGAGACAGGCGAGCTCCTACAATGAGCAGTTCTTC. Residues: CASSGRQASSYNEQFF.

This clone has just one count. The chain carries TRBV5-4 and TRBJ1-1, with 8 bases lining up with TRBD1. The V gene end was trimmed by 4 bases and the J gene end by 4 bases; junction bases not matched to a gene: 12. The germline gives CDR1 SGHNT, CDR2 YYREEE (reference sequence). The CDR3 has 16 residues. CDR3: CASSHGQGVWGTEAFF. CDR3 nucleotide sequence: TGTGCCAGCAGCCACGGACAGGGAGTTTGGGGCACTGAAGCTTTCTTT.

Here the CDR3 reads CASSLTGSFNEQFF. CDR3 coding DNA: TGTGCCAGCAGTTTGACCGGGAGCTTCAATGAGCAGTTCTTC. The chain couples TRBV6-6 to TRBJ2-1; perhaps TRBD2 as D (6 bases). This CDR3 is built from 14 residues. Per germline, CDR1 MNHNY and CDR2 SVGAGI (reference sequence). Trimming removed 4 bases from V and 6 bases from J, with 13 bases in between.

The table lists this clone with a few counts. This chain joins TRBV6-4 and TRBJ2-5; possibly TRBD1 for D (5 bases). Deletions cut 5 bases from V and 10 bases from J, with 20 bases between. The CDR3 sequence is 14 residues long. The germline CDR1 and CDR2 sequences are MRHNA and SNTAGT. The CDR3 is CASSSGRPGLSQYF. For the CDR3, the DNA is TGTGCCAGCAGTTCAGGGCGGCCCGGATTGAGCCAGTACTTC.

This clone was counted between two and nine times. V is TRBV6-5 and J is TRBJ1-2, with TRBD1 as a possible D gene (5 bases). Between the trimmed V and J ends, which lost 5 bases and 2 bases, there was a span of 9 bases. CDR3 length: 13 residues. The germline V gene has CDR1 MNHEY and CDR2 SVGAGI. The CDR3 DNA sequence: TGTGCCAGCAGTGAGGGGCAAAACTATGGCTACACCTTC. This gives the protein CASSEGQNYGYTF.

The chain uses TRBV7-2 and TRBJ1-1, with D perhaps TRBD1 (5 bases). The V and J ends lost 5 bases and 0 bases respectively, with 13 bases between them. This CDR3 contains 15 residues. Per the germline V gene, CDR1 is SGHTA and CDR2 is FQGNSA. CDR3 protein: CASSPGGNMNTEAFF. For the CDR3, the DNA is TGTGCCAGCAGCCCTGGGGGAAACATGAACACTGAAGCTTTCTTT.

In its sample, this clone was seen once. CDR3 DNA: TGTGCCAGCAGTTATACAGGGGACTACGAGCAGTACTTC. Amino acid sequence: CASSYTGDYEQYF. This sequence joins TRBV27 and TRBJ2-7; TRBD1 matches at 7 bases. V shed 4 bases and J 3 bases; nucleotides not matched to a gene: 3. The CDR3 extends over 13 amino acids. CDR1 and CDR2 from the germline V gene are MNHEY and SMNVEV (reference sequence).

J is TRBJ2-5 and V is TRBV11-2; no clear D gene. CDR1 and CDR2 (germline): SGHAT, FQNNGV. This CDR3 spans 13 amino acids. The V end was cut by 1 base, the J end by 5 bases, with 8 bases between. In DNA form, the CDR3 reads TGTGCCAGCAGCTTAGGCGGTAGGGAGACCCAGTACTTC. Encoded protein: CASSLGGRETQYF.

CDR3 residues: CASGSDTGELFF. The DNA of the CDR3 is TGTGCTAGTGGTTCAGACACCGGGGAGCTGTTTTTT. V and J are TRBV12-5 and TRBJ2-2; D is undetermined. Germline V CDR1 and CDR2: LGHNT, FRNRAP. This CDR3 contains 12 residues. The V end was cut by 4 bases, the J end by 3 bases, with 3 bases between.